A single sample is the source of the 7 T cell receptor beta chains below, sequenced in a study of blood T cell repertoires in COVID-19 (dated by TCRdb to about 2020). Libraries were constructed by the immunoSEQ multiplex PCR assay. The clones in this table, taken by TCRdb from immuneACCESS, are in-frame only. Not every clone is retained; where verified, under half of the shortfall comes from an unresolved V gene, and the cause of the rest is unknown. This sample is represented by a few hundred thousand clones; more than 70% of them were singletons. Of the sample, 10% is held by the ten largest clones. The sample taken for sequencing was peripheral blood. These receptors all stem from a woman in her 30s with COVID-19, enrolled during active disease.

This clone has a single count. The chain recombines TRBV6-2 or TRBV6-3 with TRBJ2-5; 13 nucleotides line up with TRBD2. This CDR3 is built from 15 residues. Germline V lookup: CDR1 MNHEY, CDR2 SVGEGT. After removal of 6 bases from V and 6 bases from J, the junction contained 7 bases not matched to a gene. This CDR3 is CASSSGLAGVKTQYF. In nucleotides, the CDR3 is TGTGCCAGCAGCTCTGGACTAGCGGGAGTAAAGACCCAGTACTTC.

CDR3 protein: CASSQDLGQGLNSPLHF. CDR3 nucleotide sequence: TGCGCCAGCAGCCAAGATCTAGGACAGGGGCTTAATTCACCCCTCCACTTT. The chain has TRBV4-3 and TRBJ1-6, with 9 bases fitting TRBD1. CDR1 LGHNA and CDR2 YSLEER come from the germline V gene. V lost 0 bases to trimming and J lost 6 bases; unmatched junction nucleotides: 6. This CDR3 is 17 amino acids long.

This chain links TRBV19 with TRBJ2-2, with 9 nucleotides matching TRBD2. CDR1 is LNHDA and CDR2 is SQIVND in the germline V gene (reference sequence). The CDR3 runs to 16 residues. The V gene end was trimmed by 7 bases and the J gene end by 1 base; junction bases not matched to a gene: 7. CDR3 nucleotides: TGTGCCAGTAAGCATAGCGGGAGAGGGAACACCGGGGAGCTGTTTTTT. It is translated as CASKHSGRGNTGELFF.

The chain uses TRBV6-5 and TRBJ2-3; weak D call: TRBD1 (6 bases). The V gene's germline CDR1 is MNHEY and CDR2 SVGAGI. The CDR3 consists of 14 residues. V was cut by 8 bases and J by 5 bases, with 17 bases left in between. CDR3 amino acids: CASGIQGGKDTQYF. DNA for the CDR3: TGTGCCAGCGGAATACAGGGTGGAAAAGATACGCAGTATTTT.

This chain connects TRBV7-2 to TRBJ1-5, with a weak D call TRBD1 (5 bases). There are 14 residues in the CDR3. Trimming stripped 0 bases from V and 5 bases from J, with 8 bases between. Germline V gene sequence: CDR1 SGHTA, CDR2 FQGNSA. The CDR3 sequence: CASSLALGDQPQHF. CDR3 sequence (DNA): TGTGCCAGCAGCTTAGCGCTAGGGGATCAGCCCCAGCATTTT. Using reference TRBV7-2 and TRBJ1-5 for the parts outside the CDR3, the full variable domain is GAGVSQSPSNKVTEKGKDVELRCDPISGHTALYWYRQSLGQGLEFLIYFQGNSAPDKSGLPSDRFSAERTGGSVSTLTIQRTQQEDSAVYLCASSLALGDQPQHFGDGTRLSIL.

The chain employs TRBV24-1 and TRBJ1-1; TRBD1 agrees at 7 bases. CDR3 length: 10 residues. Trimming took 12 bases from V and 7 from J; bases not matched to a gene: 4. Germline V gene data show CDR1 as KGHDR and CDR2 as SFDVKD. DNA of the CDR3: TGTGCCGTGGGGACAGTTGAAGCTTTCTTT. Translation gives CAVGTVEAFF.

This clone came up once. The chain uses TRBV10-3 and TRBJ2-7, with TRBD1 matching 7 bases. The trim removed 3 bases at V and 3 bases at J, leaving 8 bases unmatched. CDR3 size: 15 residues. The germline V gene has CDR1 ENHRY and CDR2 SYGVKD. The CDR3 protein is CAISDSDRRGYEQYF. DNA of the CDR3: TGTGCCATCAGTGACTCGGACAGGCGAGGCTACGAGCAGTACTTC.